The rows below give T cell receptor beta chains drawn from one sample of a study of shared clonotypes between healthy human individuals. Sequencing was performed with immunoSEQ multiplex PCR; in TCRdb, only in-frame clones are kept and a portion is missing. There are some 2.1 million clones in the sample; over 85% occur only once, and 0.1% to 0.15% lies in the top ten. The specimen sequenced was naive CD4+ T cells sorted from blood. The receptors were sampled from a man younger than 30 in good health. CDR3s include the opening cysteine and the closing phenylalanine or tryptophan. D genes are given only for firm matches. Clone sizes are given selectively: once, few, many, or a class where the clone is expanded.

D: TRBD2; V: TRBV9; size: NA; J: TRBJ2-7; length: 14; CDR3: CASSVTSANPEQYF; DNA: TGTGCCAGCAGCGTTACTAGCGCAAACCCCGAGCAGTACTTC
D: NA; V: TRBV5-4; size: NA; J: TRBJ2-5; length: 14; CDR3: CASSPTFSQETQYF; DNA: TGTGCCAGCAGCCCAACATTCAGCCAAGAGACCCAGTACTTC
D: NA; V: TRBV10-3; size: NA; J: TRBJ2-1; length: 15; CDR3: CAISEKLAPNNEQFF; DNA: TGTGCCATCAGTGAAAAGCTAGCGCCGAACAATGAGCAGTTCTTC
D: TRBD1; V: TRBV4-1; size: NA; J: TRBJ2-7; length: 16; CDR3: CASSLHFGTGSYEQYF; DNA: TGCGCCAGCAGCCTCCATTTCGGGACAGGTTCCTACGAGCAGTACTTC
D: NA; V: TRBV6-4; size: NA; J: TRBJ2-7; length: 14; CDR3: CASSVDSGSYEQYF; DNA: TGTGCCAGCAGTGTGGATAGCGGCTCCTACGAGCAGTACTTC
D: NA; V: TRBV5-1; size: NA; J: TRBJ2-7; length: 13; CDR3: CASSVTAPYEQYF; DNA: TGCGCCAGCAGCGTGACAGCCCCCTACGAGCAGTACTTC
D: NA; V: TRBV5-1; size: NA; J: TRBJ2-3; length: 16; CDR3: CASSAQLVTLGDTQYF; DNA: TGCGCCAGCAGCGCGCAACTAGTAACCTTAGGAGATACGCAGTATTTT
D: NA; V: TRBV11-2; size: NA; J: TRBJ1-5; length: 13; CDR3: CASSFNTYQPQHF; DNA: TGTGCCAGCAGCTTTAACACCTATCAGCCCCAGCATTTT
D: TRBD2; V: TRBV10-3; size: NA; J: TRBJ2-7; length: 14; CDR3: CAITESGGSYEQYF; DNA: TGTGCCATCACCGAGTCCGGGGGGTCCTACGAGCAGTACTTC
D: NA; V: TRBV2; size: NA; J: TRBJ1-2; length: 13; CDR3: CASSPGREGGYTF; DNA: TGTGCCAGCAGTCCCGGCAGGGAGGGTGGCTACACCTTC
D: NA; V: TRBV30; size: NA; J: TRBJ2-1; length: 15; CDR3: CAWSVRRPTYNEQFF; DNA: TGTGCCTGGAGTGTGAGGAGACCCACCTACAATGAGCAGTTCTTC
D: NA; V: TRBV5-1; size: once; J: TRBJ2-3; length: 16; CDR3: CASSQGTVSGADTQYF; DNA: TGCGCCAGCAGCCAGGGGACGGTCTCTGGGGCAGATACGCAGTATTTT
D: TRBD1; V: TRBV27; size: once; J: TRBJ2-1; length: 15; CDR3: CASSSGTGFYNEQFF; DNA: TGTGCCAGCAGTTCCGGGACAGGGTTCTACAATGAGCAGTTCTTC
D: NA; V: TRBV18; size: many; J: TRBJ2-7; length: 11; CDR3: CASSPGDEQYF; DNA: TGTGCCAGCTCACCAGGGGACGAGCAGTACTTC
D: TRBD1; V: TRBV25-1; size: NA; J: TRBJ2-2; length: 16; CDR3: CASSGPGTGRPGELFF; DNA: TGTGCCAGCAGTGGGCCCGGGACAGGGAGGCCCGGGGAGCTGTTTTTT
D: TRBD1; V: TRBV29-1; size: NA; J: TRBJ2-3; length: 16; CDR3: CSVTFFDRVGTDTQYF; DNA: TGCAGCGTTACCTTTTTCGACAGGGTGGGCACAGATACGCAGTATTTT
D: NA; V: TRBV11-2; size: NA; J: TRBJ2-7; length: 12; CDR3: CASSSQNYEQYF; DNA: TGTGCCAGCAGCTCGCAAAACTACGAGCAGTACTTC
D: TRBD1; V: TRBV5-1; size: NA; J: TRBJ2-1; length: 15; CDR3: CASSSGTGNYNEQFF; DNA: TGCGCCAGCAGCTCCGGGACAGGGAATTACAATGAGCAGTTCTTC
D: NA; V: TRBV7-9; size: NA; J: TRBJ2-5; length: 14; CDR3: CASRGDRPQETQYF; DNA: TGTGCCAGTAGGGGGGACAGACCCCAAGAGACCCAGTACTTC
D: TRBD1; V: TRBV7-2; size: NA; J: TRBJ1-1; length: 15; CDR3: CASSPRTGPSTEAFF; DNA: TGTGCCAGCAGCCCGAGGACAGGGCCGAGTACTGAAGCTTTCTTT
D: NA; V: TRBV18; size: NA; J: TRBJ1-1; length: 12; CDR3: CASSPADGEAFF; DNA: TGTGCCAGCTCACCGGCGGACGGGGAAGCTTTCTTT
D: TRBD2; V: TRBV7-6; size: NA; J: TRBJ2-2; length: 21; CDR3: CASSLGHVGLAGARSTGELFF; DNA: TGTGCCAGCAGCTTAGGACATGTCGGACTAGCGGGGGCTCGTAGCACCGGGGAGCTGTTTTTT
D: TRBD2; V: TRBV11-2; size: NA; J: TRBJ2-5; length: 16; CDR3: CASSFSGGPGQETQYF; DNA: TGTGCCAGCAGCTTTAGCGGGGGGCCGGGTCAAGAGACCCAGTACTTC
D: NA; V: TRBV11-2; size: once; J: TRBJ2-5; length: 13; CDR3: CASSTSGAETQYF; DNA: TGTGCCAGCAGCACCAGTGGTGCGGAGACCCAGTACTTC
D: NA; V: TRBV5-4; size: NA; J: TRBJ2-4; length: 14; CDR3: CASSLASGGDIQYF; DNA: TGTGCCAGCAGCTTGGCGTCAGGGGGGGACATTCAGTACTTC
D: NA; V: TRBV6-5; size: NA; J: TRBJ1-1; length: 14; CDR3: CASSYSKWGTEAFF; DNA: TGTGCCAGCAGTTACTCTAAATGGGGCACTGAAGCTTTCTTT
D: NA; V: TRBV5-4; size: NA; J: TRBJ2-1; length: 16; CDR3: CASSSGSSIPYNEQFF; DNA: TGTGCCAGCAGCTCGGGATCCTCCATCCCCTACAATGAGCAGTTCTTC
D: NA; V: TRBV5-1; size: NA; J: TRBJ2-3; length: 15; CDR3: CASSLERPRTDTQYF; DNA: TGCGCCAGCAGCTTGGAGAGGCCACGCACAGATACGCAGTATTTT
D: NA; V: TRBV11-2; size: NA; J: TRBJ2-5; length: 12; CDR3: CASSLMGETQYF; DNA: TGTGCCAGCAGCTTAATGGGTGAGACCCAGTACTTC
D: TRBD2; V: TRBV7-6; size: NA; J: TRBJ2-2; length: 16; CDR3: CASSALAGVNTGELFF; DNA: TGTGCCAGCAGCGCACTAGCGGGAGTAAACACCGGGGAGCTGTTTTTT
D: NA; V: TRBV6-6; size: NA; J: TRBJ1-5; length: 13; CDR3: CASTRQGNQPQHF; DNA: TGTGCCAGCACCCGACAGGGCAATCAGCCCCAGCATTTT
D: TRBD1; V: TRBV6-6; size: NA; J: TRBJ1-2; length: 16; CDR3: CASSYSNLETGSGYTF; DNA: TGTGCCAGCAGTTACTCGAACTTGGAGACAGGGAGTGGCTACACCTTC
D: NA; V: TRBV11-1; size: NA; J: TRBJ2-3; length: 13; CDR3: CASSRDSTDTQYF; DNA: TGTGCCAGCAGTCGTGACTCAACAGATACGCAGTATTTT
D: NA; V: TRBV2; size: NA; J: TRBJ1-6; length: 13; CDR3: CASTLTENSPLHF; DNA: TGTGCCAGCACCCTGACTGAGAATTCACCCCTCCACTTT
D: NA; V: TRBV9; size: NA; J: TRBJ2-2; length: 13; CDR3: CASSVRDTGELFF; DNA: TGTGCCAGCAGCGTACGGGATACCGGGGAGCTGTTTTTT
D: TRBD2; V: TRBV20-1; size: NA; J: TRBJ2-5; length: 11; CDR3: CSLAGQETQYF; DNA: TGCAGTTTAGCGGGACAAGAGACCCAGTACTTC
D: NA; V: TRBV7-2; size: once; J: TRBJ2-7; length: 14; CDR3: CASSLAGSSYEQYF; DNA: TGTGCCAGCAGCTTAGCAGGTAGCTCCTACGAGCAGTACTTC
D: NA; V: TRBV30; size: NA; J: TRBJ1-5; length: 14; CDR3: CAWSGAGGNQPQHF; DNA: TGTGCCTGGAGTGGAGCCGGTGGCAATCAGCCCCAGCATTTT
D: NA; V: TRBV5-8; size: NA; J: TRBJ2-7; length: 14; CDR3: CASSRGGTAREQYF; DNA: TGTGCCAGCAGTCGAGGGGGGACAGCACGCGAGCAGTACTTC
D: TRBD2; V: TRBV30; size: NA; J: TRBJ2-5; length: 13; CDR3: CAWTRTSGGPQYF; DNA: TGTGCCTGGACACGAACTAGCGGGGGGCCCCAGTACTTC
D: TRBD1; V: TRBV28; size: NA; J: TRBJ2-7; length: 15; CDR3: CASNPRDRGHYEQYF; DNA: TGTGCCAGCAACCCGCGGGACAGGGGGCACTACGAGCAGTACTTC
D: NA; V: TRBV6-5; size: NA; J: TRBJ1-6; length: 14; CDR3: CASARFPYNSPLHF; DNA: TGTGCCAGCGCCAGGTTCCCCTATAATTCACCCCTCCACTTT
D: NA; V: TRBV6-5; size: NA; J: TRBJ1-6; length: 15; CDR3: CASSYSLTDARPLHF; DNA: TGTGCCAGCAGTTACTCCCTGACAGACGCCCGGCCCCTCCACTTT
D: TRBD1; V: TRBV19; size: NA; J: TRBJ2-7; length: 15; CDR3: CASSLRTGGGGEQYF; DNA: TGTGCCAGTAGTCTCCGGACAGGGGGCGGCGGCGAGCAGTACTTC
D: NA; V: TRBV28; size: NA; J: TRBJ1-5; length: 11; CDR3: CASSGNQPQHF; DNA: TGTGCCAGCAGTGGAAATCAGCCCCAGCATTTT